This entry describes one T cell receptor (beta chain). Those who donated, Caucasian adults without exception, all lived in Nashville, Tennessee. Here immunoSEQ multiplex PCR was the method, and the copy in TCRdb shows in-frame clones only, minus some. The table has approximately 500,000 clones, over 70% seen once. This specimen belongs to a study of shared clonotypes between healthy human individuals. Germline V lookup: CDR1 SGHDT, CDR2 YYEEEE. The CDR3 is 13 residues long. V shed 4 bases and J shed 0 bases, with 7 bases lying between them. The chain recombines TRBV5-6 with TRBJ1-2; D ambiguous. The sample consisted of PBMCs. The TCR comes from a woman aged 35 to 49 in good health. Some clones in this sample may be carry-over from other donors' samples. Here the CDR3 reads CASSPEPNYGYTF. CDR3 DNA: TGTGCCAGCAGCCCCGAACCTAACTATGGCTACACCTTC. The full variable domain, its missing parts supplied by reference TRBV5-6 and TRBJ1-2, is DAGVTQSPTHLIKTRGQQVTLRCSPKSGHDTVSWYQQALGQGPQFIFQYYEEEERQRGNFPDRFSGHQFPNYSSELNVNALLLGDSALYLCASSPEPNYGYTFGSGTRLTVV.